The 32 T cell receptor beta chains below come from one sample, sequenced in a study of blood T cell repertoires in COVID-19. Assay: immunoSEQ multiplex PCR; the TCRdb copy retains only in-frame clones and omits some. The sample includes about 240,000 clones, roughly 83% of them seen just once. The sequenced material came from peripheral blood. The receptors come from a man at least 80 years old with acute or convalescent COVID-19.

CDR3 sequence reads: CAISGSSGQNTEAFF. The CDR3 DNA reads as TGTGCCATCAGTGGTAGTTCTGGGCAGAACACTGAAGCTTTCTTT. This chain joins TRBV10-3 and TRBJ1-1; D unresolved. Germline loops: CDR1 ENHRY, CDR2 SYGVKD. V lost 4 bases, J lost 1 base, and 13 bases lay in between. The CDR3 spans 15 residues.

This chain uses TRBV5-6 with TRBJ1-1, with D tentatively TRBD1 (5 bases). The V and J ends lost 4 bases and 5 bases respectively, with 9 bases between them. CDR3 length equals 12 residues. The V gene's germline CDR1 is SGHDT and CDR2 YYEEEE. CDR3 region: CASSIGVTEAFF. The CDR3 coding sequence is TGTGCCAGCAGCATAGGGGTAACTGAAGCTTTCTTT.

V usage is TRBV6-5 and J usage is TRBJ2-1; tentatively, D is TRBD1 (5 bases). This CDR3 has 15 residues. Deletions cut 5 bases from V and 3 bases from J, with 14 bases between. Germline V CDR1 and CDR2: MNHEY, SVGAGI. CDR3 residues: CASSPAGQIYNEQFF. The CDR3 region has the DNA TGTGCCAGCAGTCCAGCAGGGCAAATCTACAATGAGCAGTTCTTC.

The V and J genes are TRBV28 and TRBJ2-2, with TRBD1 matching over 8 bases. This CDR3 region has 14 residues. With 4 bases clipped from V and 6 bases from J, the junction kept 4 bases outside the gene matches. Germline V gene data show CDR1 as MDHEN and CDR2 as SYDVKM. CDR3 residues: CASSSPQGAGELFF. CDR3 nucleotide sequence: TGTGCCAGCAGTTCACCACAGGGGGCCGGGGAGCTGTTTTTT.

The rearrangement links TRBV4-3 to TRBJ2-7; D call uncertain. The CDR3 extends over 14 amino acids. CDR1 is LGHNA and CDR2 is YSLEER in the germline V gene. Trimming left V 0 bases short and J 2 bases short, with 8 bases between. DNA of the CDR3: TGCGCCAGCAGCCAAGAAGTCAGGACCTACGAGCAGTACTTC. Its protein is CASSQEVRTYEQYF.

The rearrangement joins TRBV5-1 to TRBJ2-3; D might be TRBD2 (6 bases). V was clipped by 2 bases and J by 2 bases, with 12 bases between them. This CDR3 spans 15 amino acids. In germline, CDR1 is SGHRS, CDR2 YFSETQ. The CDR3 here is CASSFGTDTTDTQYF. In DNA, the CDR3 is TGCGCCAGCAGCTTTGGGACTGACACCACAGATACGCAGTATTTT.

The V gene is TRBV5-1, the J gene TRBJ1-3; TRBD1 agrees at 8 bases. The CDR3 is made up of 14 amino acids. From germline, CDR1 is SGHRS and CDR2 YFSETQ. With 0 bases clipped from V and 6 bases from J, the junction kept 2 bases outside the gene matches. CDR3 in amino acids: CASSLAGGENTIYF. For the CDR3, the DNA is TGCGCCAGCAGCTTGGCAGGGGGCGAAAACACCATATATTTT.

The V call is TRBV14, the J call TRBJ2-7; TRBD2 matches 9 bases. The CDR3 runs to 15 residues. The V segment lost 4 bases and the J segment 3 bases; nucleotides outside the gene matches: 7. Germline V gene sequence: CDR1 SGHDN, CDR2 FVKESK. CDR3 bases: TGTGCCAGCAGCCTTACCCTAGCGGGGTTCTACGAGCAGTACTTC. Translated: CASSLTLAGFYEQYF.

V usage is TRBV5-1 and J usage is TRBJ1-4, with D unclear. Trimming pared 0 bases from V and 6 bases from J, leaving 15 bases between. Germline V CDR1 and CDR2: SGHRS, YFSETQ. The CDR3 covers 16 residues. The CDR3 DNA follows: TGCGCCAGCAGCTTGGGCGTTGGACTCGGCGATGAAAAACTGTTTTTT. The encoded protein is CASSLGVGLGDEKLFF.

The J gene is TRBJ1-1, the V gene TRBV24-1; D is uncertain. Germline V gene data show CDR1 as KGHDR and CDR2 as SFDVKD. The CDR3 runs to 15 residues. With 4 bases removed from V and 11 bases from J, the gap between germline ends came to 22 bases. DNA for the CDR3: TGTGCCACCAGTGACTCGACGATCCACCAAGGAGGGGCTTTCTTT. This gives the protein CATSDSTIHQGGAFF.

The rearrangement links TRBV19 to TRBJ2-3; 9 bases match TRBD1. The J segment lost 3 bases and the V segment lost 4 bases, leaving 8 bases of the junction unmatched. This CDR3 is 16 amino acids long. From germline, CDR1 is LNHDA and CDR2 SQIVND (reference sequence). CDR3 region: CASSRAGTGSTDTQYF. In DNA, the CDR3 is TGTGCCAGTAGTAGGGCCGGGACAGGGTCAACAGATACGCAGTATTTT.

The chain has TRBV28 and TRBJ1-2; the match to TRBD1 covers 7 bases. Germline V gives CDR1 MDHEN, CDR2 SYDVKM. V gave up 7 bases and J gave up 0 bases; unmatched junction bases: 5. CDR3 size: 14 residues. This CDR3 is CASTEGAANYGYTF. Here the CDR3 DNA reads TGTGCCAGCACCGAGGGGGCTGCTAACTATGGCTACACCTTC.

This sequence joins TRBV5-8 and TRBJ1-4; tentative D call: TRBD1 (5 bases). V was pared by 4 bases and J by 6 bases, with 13 bases between. The V gene's germline CDR1 is SGHTS and CDR2 YDEGEE. The CDR3 extends over 14 amino acids. The CDR3 loop is CASSPRGGYEKLFF. In DNA, the CDR3 is TGTGCCAGCAGCCCTCGGGGGGGGTATGAAAAACTGTTTTTT.

The CDR3 DNA sequence: TGTGCCAGCTCACCACCGGGACTATCAGATACGCAGTATTTT. It codes for CASSPPGLSDTQYF. The chain recombines TRBV18 with TRBJ2-3; 7 bases match TRBD2. The CDR3 extends over 14 amino acids. The trim removed 0 bases at V and 4 bases at J, leaving 1 base unmatched. Germline assignment: CDR1 KGHSH and CDR2 LQKENI.

The chain employs TRBV6-1 and TRBJ1-1; 7 bases fit TRBD1. This CDR3 is built from 16 residues. J was trimmed by 3 bases and V by 2 bases; bases with no gene match: 9. In germline, CDR1 is MNHNS, CDR2 SASEGT. CDR3 loop: CASSEPGGGSHTEAFF. CDR3 bases: TGTGCCAGCAGTGAACCAGGGGGAGGTTCCCACACTGAAGCTTTCTTT.

As DNA, the CDR3 is TGTGCCAGCAGCTTGGGGGACAGCTACAATGAGCAGTTCTTC. This sequence encodes CASSLGDSYNEQFF. The J gene is TRBJ2-1, the V gene TRBV5-4; 7 positions agree with TRBD1. V lost 0 bases, J lost 3 bases, and 0 bases stayed unmatched. The germline V gene encodes CDR1 SGHNT and CDR2 YYREEE (reference sequence). CDR3 length equals 14 residues.

The chain joins TRBV28 to TRBJ1-2; 7 nucleotides agree with TRBD1. The ends lost 8 bases at V and 3 bases at J; junction bases unmatched: 9. Germline CDR1 is MDHEN and CDR2 is SYDVKM. This CDR3 has 14 residues. The CDR3 is CASLTGARDYGYTF. CDR3 sequence (DNA): TGTGCCAGCCTTACAGGGGCTCGTGACTATGGCTACACCTTC.

This clone occurred once. V and J are TRBV28 and TRBJ1-1, with TRBD1 matching 8 bases. Germline V gene data show CDR1 as MDHEN and CDR2 as SYDVKM. J gave up 5 bases and V 8 bases, and 4 bases lay outside the gene matches. The CDR3 has 12 residues. This CDR3 is CASGRGRTEAFF. In DNA, the CDR3 is TGTGCCAGCGGCAGGGGGCGGACTGAAGCTTTCTTT. The full variable domain, rest sourced from reference TRBV28 and TRBJ1-1, is DVKVTQSSRYLVKRTGEKVFLECVQDMDHENMFWYRQDPGLGLRLIYFSYDVKMKEKGDIPEGYSVSREKKERFSLILESASTNQTSMYLCASGRGRTEAFFGQGTRLTVV.

The CDR3 loop reads CASSVRGNGYTF. CDR3 bases: TGTGCCAGCAGTGTAAGGGGGAATGGCTACACCTTC. The chain combines TRBV2 with TRBJ1-2; maybe TRBD1 (6 bases). The length of the CDR3 is 12 residues. Germline V CDR1 and CDR2: SNHLY, FYNNEI. V was pared by 4 bases and J by 6 bases, with 9 bases between. Full variable domain (missing parts from reference TRBV2 and TRBJ1-2): EPEVTQTPSHQVTQMGQEVILRCVPISNHLYFYWYRQILGQKVEFLVSFYNNEISEKSEIFDDQFSVERPDGSNFTLKIRSTKLEDSAMYFCASSVRGNGYTFGSGTRLTVV.

The chain carries TRBV7-2 and TRBJ2-2; 12 positions agree with TRBD2. This CDR3 is 16 amino acids long. V shed 5 bases and J 5 bases; nucleotides not matched to a gene: 6. CDR1 SGHTA and CDR2 FQGNSA come from the germline V gene. The chain's CDR3 is CASSVRLAGVTGELFF. In nucleotides, the CDR3 is TGTGCCAGCAGCGTCCGACTAGCGGGGGTAACCGGGGAGCTGTTTTTT.

This clone was recorded once. V gene TRBV5-4 combines with J gene TRBJ2-5, with TRBD1 as a possible D gene (8 bases). The CDR3 sequence is 14 residues long. CDR1 SGHNT and CDR2 YYREEE come from the germline V gene (reference sequence). V was pared by 4 bases and J by 4 bases, with 14 bases between. CDR3 residues: CASSQRDRRETQYF. The CDR3 DNA reads TGTGCCAGCAGCCAGCGGGACAGGCGAGAGACCCAGTACTTC.

The chain uses TRBV7-9 and TRBJ2-7; TRBD1 aligns across 7 bases. With 5 bases clipped from V and 3 bases from J, the junction kept 4 bases outside the gene matches. CDR3 length equals 13 residues. The germline gives CDR1 SEHNR, CDR2 FQNEAQ (reference sequence). CDR3 residues: CASSTGQFYEQYF. CDR3 nucleotides: TGTGCCAGCAGCACGGGACAGTTCTACGAGCAGTACTTC.

The table lists this clone with a count of one. The gene calls are TRBV6-1 and TRBJ2-1, with D possibly being TRBD1 (5 bases). CDR1 and CDR2 from the germline V gene are MNHNS and SASEGT. The CDR3 contains 16 residues. V was clipped by 4 bases and J by 0 bases, with 13 bases between them. The CDR3 DNA reads TGTGCCAGCAGTGCCCAACCGGACAACTCCTACAATGAGCAGTTCTTC. Protein product: CASSAQPDNSYNEQFF.

The chain links TRBV7-8 to TRBJ1-4, with D possibly matching TRBD1 (5 bases). Germline lookup yields CDR1 SGHVS and CDR2 FQNEAQ. With 0 bases removed from V and 5 bases from J, the gap between germline ends came to 16 bases. The CDR3 sequence is 17 residues long. The CDR3: CASSLAVLTVSNEKLFF. CDR3 bases: TGTGCCAGCAGCTTAGCAGTATTGACAGTGTCCAATGAAAAACTGTTTTTT.

This clone was recorded once. The V gene is TRBV24-1, the J gene TRBJ2-5; 11 nucleotides align to TRBD2. Germline trimming cut 4 bases from V and 7 bases from J; bases unmatched to any gene: 13. The CDR3 is 17 residues long. Germline CDR1 reads KGHDR; CDR2 reads SFDVKD. As DNA, the CDR3 is TGTGCCACCAGTGACACGACTAGCGGGATAACGACCGCGACCCAGTACTTC. Translated, it gives CATSDTTSGITTATQYF.

This clone was counted between two and nine times. At the DNA level, this CDR3 is encoded by other sequences in the same sample as well. The genes are TRBV18 and TRBJ1-2; no reliable D call. The germline V gene has CDR1 KGHSH and CDR2 LQKENI. The CDR3 has 14 residues. V lost 3 bases and J 3 bases, leaving 11 bases between the germline ends. The CDR3 bases are TGTGCCAGCTCACCTCCGTCAGTTTACTATGGCTACACCTTC. Its translation is CASSPPSVYYGYTF.

This chain joins TRBV29-1 and TRBJ1-1; D remains ambiguous. V gave up 0 bases and J gave up 8 bases, with 16 bases separating them. CDR1 and CDR2 from the germline V gene are SQVTM and ANQGSEA. The CDR3 is 14 amino acids. The CDR3 DNA reads as TGCAGCGTTGAAGAGTCTCTAGTGCTTACGGAAGCTTTCTTT. Translation gives CSVEESLVLTEAFF.

The V and J genes are TRBV4-1 and TRBJ1-2, with 9 bases aligning to TRBD1. This CDR3 contains 20 residues. Germline CDR1 MGHRA, CDR2 YSYEKL. Unmatched junction bases numbered 20, after V lost 1 base and J lost 5 bases. The CDR3 sequence is CASSQVREWTGALKTYGYTF. The CDR3 nucleotides are TGCGCCAGCAGCCAAGTGAGGGAGTGGACAGGGGCCCTCAAAACGTATGGCTACACCTTC.

The V call is TRBV19, the J call TRBJ2-2, with TRBD1 matching 7 bases. Germline V lookup: CDR1 LNHDA, CDR2 SQIVND (reference sequence). J gave up 6 bases and V 2 bases, and 3 bases lay outside the gene matches. The length of the CDR3 is 14 residues. CDR3 sequence reads: CASSIYRGPGELFF. The CDR3 DNA is TGTGCCAGTAGTATATACAGGGGTCCCGGGGAGCTGTTTTTT.

The rearrangement joins TRBV28 to TRBJ1-1; 9 positions match TRBD1. J lost 5 bases, V lost 0 bases, and 4 bases had no gene match. The CDR3 has 15 amino acids. Germline CDR1 MDHEN, CDR2 SYDVKM. The CDR3 spells CASSLWGGTGTEAFF. Here the CDR3 DNA reads TGTGCCAGCAGTTTATGGGGGGGGACAGGGACTGAAGCTTTCTTT.

This clone was detected a few times. V and J are TRBV5-1 and TRBJ1-2; 11 bases match TRBD1. V shed 2 bases, J shed 6 bases, and the junction held 6 bases outside the gene matches. The germline V gene encodes CDR1 SGHRS and CDR2 YFSETQ. CDR3 size: 15 residues. The DNA for the CDR3 is TGCGCCAGCAGCTTAGGACAGGGGGCATTTGATGGCTACACCTTC. Amino acids: CASSLGQGAFDGYTF.

The chain is built from TRBV5-1 and TRBJ2-7; the match to TRBD2 covers 13 bases. The CDR3 runs 16 residues. Looked up from germline, CDR1 is SGHRS and CDR2 is YFSETQ. The V gene end was trimmed by 5 bases and the J gene end by 2 bases; junction bases not matched to a gene: 7. The CDR3 DNA is TGCGCCAGCAGTCGGACTAGCGGGGGACCCACCTACGAGCAGTACTTC. This codes for CASSRTSGGPTYEQYF.